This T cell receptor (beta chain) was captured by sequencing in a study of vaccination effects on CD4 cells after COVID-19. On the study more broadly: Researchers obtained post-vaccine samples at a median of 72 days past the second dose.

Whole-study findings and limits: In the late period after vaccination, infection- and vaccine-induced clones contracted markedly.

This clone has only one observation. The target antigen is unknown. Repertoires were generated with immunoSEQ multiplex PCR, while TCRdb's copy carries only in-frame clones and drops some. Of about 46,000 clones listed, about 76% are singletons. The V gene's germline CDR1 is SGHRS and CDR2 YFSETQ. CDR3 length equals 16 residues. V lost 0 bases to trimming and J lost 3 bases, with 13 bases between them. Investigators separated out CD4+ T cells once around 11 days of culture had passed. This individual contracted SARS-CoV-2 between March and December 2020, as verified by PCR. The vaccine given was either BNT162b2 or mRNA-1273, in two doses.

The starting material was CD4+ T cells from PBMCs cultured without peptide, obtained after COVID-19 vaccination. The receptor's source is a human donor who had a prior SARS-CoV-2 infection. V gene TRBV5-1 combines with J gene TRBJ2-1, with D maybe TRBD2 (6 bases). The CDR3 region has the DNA TGCGCCAGCAGCTTGGCTGGCGGGACGAACTACAATGAGCAGTTCTTC. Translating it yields CASSLAGGTNYNEQFF.